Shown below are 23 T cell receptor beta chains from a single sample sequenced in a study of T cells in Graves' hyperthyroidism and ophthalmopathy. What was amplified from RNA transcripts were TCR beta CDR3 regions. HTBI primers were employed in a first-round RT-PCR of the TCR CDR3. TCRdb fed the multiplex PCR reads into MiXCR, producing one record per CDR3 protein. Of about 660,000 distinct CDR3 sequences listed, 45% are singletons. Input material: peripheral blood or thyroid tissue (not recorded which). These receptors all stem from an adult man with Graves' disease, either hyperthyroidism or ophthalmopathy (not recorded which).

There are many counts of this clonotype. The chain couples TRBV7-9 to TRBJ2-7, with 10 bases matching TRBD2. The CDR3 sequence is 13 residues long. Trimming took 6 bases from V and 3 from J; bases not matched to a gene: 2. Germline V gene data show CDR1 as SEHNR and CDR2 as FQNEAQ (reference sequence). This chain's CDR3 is CASRVAGGYEQYF. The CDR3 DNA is TGTGCCAGCAGGGTAGCGGGGGGCTACGAGCAGTACTTC.

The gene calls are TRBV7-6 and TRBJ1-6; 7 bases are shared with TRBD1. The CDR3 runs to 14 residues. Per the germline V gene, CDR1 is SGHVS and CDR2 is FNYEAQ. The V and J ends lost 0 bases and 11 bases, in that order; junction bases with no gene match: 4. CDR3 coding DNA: TGTGCCAGCAGCTTAGCACTGGGGACAGCACCCCTCCACTTT. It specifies CASSLALGTAPLHF.

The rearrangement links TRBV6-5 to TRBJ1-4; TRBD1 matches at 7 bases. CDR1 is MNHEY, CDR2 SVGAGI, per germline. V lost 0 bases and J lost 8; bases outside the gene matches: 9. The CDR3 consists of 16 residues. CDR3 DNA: TGTGCCAGCAGTTACTCCCGACAGGGTTGGCAGGAAAAACTGTTTTTT. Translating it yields CASSYSRQGWQEKLFF.

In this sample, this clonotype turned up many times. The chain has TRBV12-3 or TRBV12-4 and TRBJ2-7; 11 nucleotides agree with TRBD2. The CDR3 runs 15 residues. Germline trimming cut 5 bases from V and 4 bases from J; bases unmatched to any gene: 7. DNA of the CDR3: TGTGCCAGCAGTGAGACTAGCGGGATGTCGTACGAGCAGTACTTC. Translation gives CASSETSGMSYEQYF.

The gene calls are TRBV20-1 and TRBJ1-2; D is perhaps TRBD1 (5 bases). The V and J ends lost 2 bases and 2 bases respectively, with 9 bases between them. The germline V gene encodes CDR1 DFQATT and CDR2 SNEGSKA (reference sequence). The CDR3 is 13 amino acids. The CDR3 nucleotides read TGCAGTGCTAGATCGGAGGGGAACTATGGCTACACCTTC. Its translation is CSARSEGNYGYTF.

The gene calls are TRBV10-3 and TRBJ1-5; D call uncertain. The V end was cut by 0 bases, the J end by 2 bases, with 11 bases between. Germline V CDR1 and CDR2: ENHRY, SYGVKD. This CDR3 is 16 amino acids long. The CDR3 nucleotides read TGTGCCATCAGTGAGTCTCCCCTTAAAGGCAATCAGCCCCAGCATTTT. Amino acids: CAISESPLKGNQPQHF.

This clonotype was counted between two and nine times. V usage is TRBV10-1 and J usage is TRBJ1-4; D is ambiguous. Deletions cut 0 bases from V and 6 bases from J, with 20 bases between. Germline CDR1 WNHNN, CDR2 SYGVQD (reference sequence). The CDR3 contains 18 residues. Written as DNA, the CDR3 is TGCGCCAGCAGTGAGTCGGGCCTCGGTAGGGATCCACATGAAAAACTGTTTTTT. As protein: CASSESGLGRDPHEKLFF.

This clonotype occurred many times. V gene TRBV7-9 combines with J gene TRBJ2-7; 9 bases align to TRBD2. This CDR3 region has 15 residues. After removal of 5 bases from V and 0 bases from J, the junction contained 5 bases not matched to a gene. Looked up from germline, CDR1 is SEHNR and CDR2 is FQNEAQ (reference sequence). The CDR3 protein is CASSISGGSSYEQYF. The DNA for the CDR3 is TGTGCCAGCAGCATTAGCGGGGGCTCCTCCTACGAGCAGTACTTC.

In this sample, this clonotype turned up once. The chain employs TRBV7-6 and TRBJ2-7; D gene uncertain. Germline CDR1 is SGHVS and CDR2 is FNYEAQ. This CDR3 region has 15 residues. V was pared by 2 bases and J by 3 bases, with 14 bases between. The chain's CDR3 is CASSLLNQENYEQYF. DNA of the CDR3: TGTGCCAGCAGCTTATTGAACCAGGAGAACTACGAGCAGTACTTC.

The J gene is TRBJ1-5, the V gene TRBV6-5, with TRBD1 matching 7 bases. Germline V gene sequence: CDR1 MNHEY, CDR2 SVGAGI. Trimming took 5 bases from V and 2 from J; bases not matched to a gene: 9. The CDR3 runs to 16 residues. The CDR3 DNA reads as TGTGCCAGCAGTCCAACGACAGGGTTGGGCAATCAGCCCCAGCATTTT. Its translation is CASSPTTGLGNQPQHF.

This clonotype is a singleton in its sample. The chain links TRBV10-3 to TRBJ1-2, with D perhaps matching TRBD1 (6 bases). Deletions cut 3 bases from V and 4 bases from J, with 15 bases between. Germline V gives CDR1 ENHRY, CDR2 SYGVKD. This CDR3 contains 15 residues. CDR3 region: CAISDPVTGLYGYTF. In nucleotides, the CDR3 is TGTGCCATCAGTGACCCAGTGACAGGCCTCTATGGCTACACCTTC.

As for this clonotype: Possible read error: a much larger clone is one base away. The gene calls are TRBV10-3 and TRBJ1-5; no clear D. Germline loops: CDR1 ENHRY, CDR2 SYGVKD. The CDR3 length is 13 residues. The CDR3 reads CASSEPADQPQHF. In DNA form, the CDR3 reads TGTGCCAGCAGTGAGCCAGCTGATCAGCCCCAGCATTTT.

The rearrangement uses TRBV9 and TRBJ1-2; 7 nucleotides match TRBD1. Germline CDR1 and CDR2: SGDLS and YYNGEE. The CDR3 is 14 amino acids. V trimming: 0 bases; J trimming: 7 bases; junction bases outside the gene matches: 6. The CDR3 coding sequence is TGTGCCAGCAGCGTAGACCAAGGGGGCACTGGCTACACCTTC. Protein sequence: CASSVDQGGTGYTF.

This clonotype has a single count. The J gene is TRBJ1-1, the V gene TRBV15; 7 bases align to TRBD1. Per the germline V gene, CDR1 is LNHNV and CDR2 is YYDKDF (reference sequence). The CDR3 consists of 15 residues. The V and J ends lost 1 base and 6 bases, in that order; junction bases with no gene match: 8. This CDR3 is CATSRGRGGRPEAFF. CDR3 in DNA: TGTGCCACCAGCAGAGGGAGAGGGGGCCGACCTGAAGCTTTCTTT.

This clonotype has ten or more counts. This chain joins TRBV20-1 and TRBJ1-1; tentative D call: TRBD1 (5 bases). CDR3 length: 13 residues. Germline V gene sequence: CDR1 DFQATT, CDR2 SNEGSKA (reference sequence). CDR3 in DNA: TGCAGCGCGCCAGGGCAGGGTAACACTGAAGCTTTCTTT. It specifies CSAPGQGNTEAFF.

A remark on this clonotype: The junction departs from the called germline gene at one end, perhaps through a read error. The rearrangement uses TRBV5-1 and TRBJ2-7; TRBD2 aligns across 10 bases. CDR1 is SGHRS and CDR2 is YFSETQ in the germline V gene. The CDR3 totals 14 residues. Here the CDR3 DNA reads TGTGCCAGCAGGCTAGCGGGGGACTCCTACGAGCAGTACTTC. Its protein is CASRLAGDSYEQYF.

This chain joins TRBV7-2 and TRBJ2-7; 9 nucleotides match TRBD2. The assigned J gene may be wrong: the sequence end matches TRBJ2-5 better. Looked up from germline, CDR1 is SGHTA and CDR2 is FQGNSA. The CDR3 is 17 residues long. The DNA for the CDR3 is TGTGCCAGCAGCCAAGATTCTGCCCTAGCGGGAAAAGAGACCCAGTACTTC. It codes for CASSQDSALAGKETQYF.

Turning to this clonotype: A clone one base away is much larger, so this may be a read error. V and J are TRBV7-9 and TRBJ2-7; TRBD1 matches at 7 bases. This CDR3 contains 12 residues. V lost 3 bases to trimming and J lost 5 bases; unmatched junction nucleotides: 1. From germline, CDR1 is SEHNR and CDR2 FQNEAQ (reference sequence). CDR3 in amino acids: CASSLGQNEQYF. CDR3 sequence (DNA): TGTGCCAGCAGCTTGGGACAGAACGAGCAGTACTTC.

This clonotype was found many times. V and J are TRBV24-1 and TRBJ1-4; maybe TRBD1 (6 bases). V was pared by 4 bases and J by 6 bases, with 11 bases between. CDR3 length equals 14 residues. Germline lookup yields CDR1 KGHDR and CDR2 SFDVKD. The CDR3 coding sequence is TGTGCCACCAGTGAGGGCAGGGGCGATGAAAAACTGTTTTTT. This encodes CATSEGRGDEKLFF.

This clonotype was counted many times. The CDR3 nucleotides read TGCAGTGCCGGAGGGGGCAGGGGACTGGAAGAGCAGTACTTC. It yields the protein CSAGGGRGLEEQYF. The rearrangement links TRBV20-1 to TRBJ2-7; tentatively, D is TRBD1 (7 bases). V was trimmed by 6 bases and J by 7 bases, leaving 22 bases between them. CDR3 size: 14 residues. Per the germline V gene, CDR1 is DFQATT and CDR2 is SNEGSKA (reference sequence).

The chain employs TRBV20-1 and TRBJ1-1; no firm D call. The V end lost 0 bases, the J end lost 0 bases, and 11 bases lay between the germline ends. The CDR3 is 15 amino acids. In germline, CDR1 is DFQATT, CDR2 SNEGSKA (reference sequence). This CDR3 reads CSAREGSRMNTEAFF. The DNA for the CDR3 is TGCAGTGCTAGAGAGGGGAGCCGCATGAACACTGAAGCTTTCTTT.

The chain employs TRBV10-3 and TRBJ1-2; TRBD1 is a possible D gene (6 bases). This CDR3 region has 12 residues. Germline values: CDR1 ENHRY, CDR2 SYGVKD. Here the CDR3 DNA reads TGTACCAGCAGAACAGGGATCTATGGCTACACCTTC. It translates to CTSRTGIYGYTF.

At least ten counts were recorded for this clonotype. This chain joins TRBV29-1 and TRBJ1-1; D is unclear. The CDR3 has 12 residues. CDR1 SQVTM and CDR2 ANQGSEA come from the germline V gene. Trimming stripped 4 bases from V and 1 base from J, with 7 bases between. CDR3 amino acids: CSVVAGNTEAFF. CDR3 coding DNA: TGCAGCGTTGTCGCAGGGAACACTGAAGCTTTCTTT.